This TCR beta chain was retrieved from a study of identical twins. Study conclusions and caveats: Beta out-of-frame sequences showed weaker excess sharing between twins. Out-of-frame TCR alpha sharing observed in monozygotic twins exceeded model estimates.

With 1 base removed from V and 3 bases from J, the gap between germline ends came to 16 bases. CDR3 length equals 17 residues. In germline, CDR1 is LGHDT, CDR2 YNNKEL (reference sequence). This clonotype was picked up many times. Its target is not known. A universal primer site was created by template switching, with the cDNA bearing unique molecular identifiers. One entry per CDR3 protein results from TCRdb running MiXCR on the 5' RACE reads. In the table there are more than 350,000 distinct CDR3 sequences, 7% to 9.5% of which are singletons. The chain combines TRBV3-1 with TRBJ2-1; a weak D match, TRBD1 (6 bases). The TCR was taken from a woman aged 45 to 65 in good health. Sample: naive T cells sorted from blood. The CDR3 DNA follows: TGTGCCAGCAGCCAAGTGTCCCGACAGGCCTACTACAATGAGCAGTTCTTC. Translation: CASSQVSRQAYYNEQFF.